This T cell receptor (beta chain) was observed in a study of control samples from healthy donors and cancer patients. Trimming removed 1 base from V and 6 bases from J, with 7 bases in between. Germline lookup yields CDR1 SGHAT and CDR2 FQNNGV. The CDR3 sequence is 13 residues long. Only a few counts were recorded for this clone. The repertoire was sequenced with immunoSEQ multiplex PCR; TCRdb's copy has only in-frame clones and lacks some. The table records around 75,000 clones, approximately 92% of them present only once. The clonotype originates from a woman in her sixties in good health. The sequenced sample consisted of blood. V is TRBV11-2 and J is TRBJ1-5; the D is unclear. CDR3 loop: CASSLGLRQPQHF. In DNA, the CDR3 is TGTGCCAGCAGCTTAGGCTTACGTCAGCCCCAGCATTTT.